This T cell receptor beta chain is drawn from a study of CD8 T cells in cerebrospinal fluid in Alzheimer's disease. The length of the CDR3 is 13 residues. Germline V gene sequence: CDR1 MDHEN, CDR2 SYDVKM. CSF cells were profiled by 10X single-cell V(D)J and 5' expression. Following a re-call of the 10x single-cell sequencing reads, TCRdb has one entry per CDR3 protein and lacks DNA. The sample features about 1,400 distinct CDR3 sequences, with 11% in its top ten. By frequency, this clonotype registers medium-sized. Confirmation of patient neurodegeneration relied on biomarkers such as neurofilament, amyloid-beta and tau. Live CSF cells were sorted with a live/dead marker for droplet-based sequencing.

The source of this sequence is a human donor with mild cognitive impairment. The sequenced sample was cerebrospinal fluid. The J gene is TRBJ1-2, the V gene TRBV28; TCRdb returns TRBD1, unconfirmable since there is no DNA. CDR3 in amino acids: CASRLGLSYGYTF.